This T cell receptor (beta chain) was captured by sequencing in a study of T cell responses to AZD1222 COVID-19 vaccine. Findings of the study overall: Most donors were white British, females outnumbered males, and clonal diversity was possibly underestimated. Researchers took repertoire samples only after the peak T cell response had come. A reported finding is that nearly half of spike-specific TCRs target unmutated variant regions.

Details on this clone: What it binds is not known.

TCRdb's table, derived via immunoSEQ multiplex PCR, lists solely in-frame clones and lacks some. The table records 160,000 or so clones, about 91% of them present only once. This clonotype originated in an adult in good health. The specimen was peripheral blood, collected on day 0 of MenACWY control vaccination.

The DNA of the CDR3 is TGTGCCAGCAGTCGAAAGGGCTCGGGATCATCCGGGGAGCTGTTTTTT. Residues: CASSRKGSGSSGELFF. The chain couples TRBV27 to TRBJ2-2; D is possibly TRBD2 (5 bases). Per the germline V gene, CDR1 is MNHEY and CDR2 is SMNVEV (reference sequence). This CDR3 contains 16 residues. Deletions cut 5 bases from V and 6 bases from J, with 19 bases between.